This TCR beta chain was recorded in a study of T cells in Graves' hyperthyroidism and ophthalmopathy. Broader study findings: A 13 V-J signature model discriminated ophthalmopathy versus stable hyperthyroidism.

TCR beta CDR3 regions were amplified from RNA. During a first-round RT-PCR of the TCR CDR3, the HTBI primer set was used. TCRdb re-analysed the multiplex PCR reads in MiXCR, keeping a single row per CDR3 protein. The data show nearly 250,000 distinct CDR3 sequences, 15% to 20% seen once. This clonotype has ten or more counts. The antigen is undetermined. Per germline, CDR1 MDHEN and CDR2 SYDVKM. The CDR3 extends over 15 amino acids. Trimming pared 6 bases from V and 6 bases from J, leaving 21 bases between. Duration under 3 months, a NOSPECS grade of at least 4, and a Clinical Activity Score of at least 3 characterized the ophthalmopathy patients.

The V and J genes are TRBV28 and TRBJ2-7; tentatively, D is TRBD1 or TRBD2 (5 bases each). This receptor was taken from a woman under 30 with Graves' ophthalmopathy. The sample consisted of blood. Here the CDR3 DNA reads TGTGCCAGCAGCGGGACCCGACAGCCTTCTGGCGAGCAGTACTTC. Its protein is CASSGTRQPSGEQYF.